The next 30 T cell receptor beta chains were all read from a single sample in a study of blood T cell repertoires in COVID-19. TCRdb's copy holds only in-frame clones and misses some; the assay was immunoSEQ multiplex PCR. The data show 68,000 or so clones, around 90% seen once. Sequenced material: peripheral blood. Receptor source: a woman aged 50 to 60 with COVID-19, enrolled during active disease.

The CDR3 loop reads CASSFVSGMGETQYF. In DNA form, the CDR3 reads TGTGCCAGCAGCTTTGTTAGCGGGATGGGAGAGACCCAGTACTTC. The genes are TRBV7-2 and TRBJ2-5; 8 positions agree with TRBD2. V shed 3 bases, J shed 4 bases, and the junction held 7 bases outside the gene matches. The germline CDR1 and CDR2 sequences are SGHTA and FQGNSA. CDR3 size: 15 residues.

The CDR3 spells CASSLDRGLREQYF. As DNA, the CDR3 is TGTGCCAGCAGTTTAGACAGGGGGCTAAGGGAGCAGTACTTC. This chain connects TRBV6-5 to TRBJ2-7; 10 bases agree with TRBD1. Trimming took 4 bases from V and 7 from J; bases not matched to a gene: 7. The CDR3 is 14 amino acids. Germline CDR1 MNHEY, CDR2 SVGAGI.

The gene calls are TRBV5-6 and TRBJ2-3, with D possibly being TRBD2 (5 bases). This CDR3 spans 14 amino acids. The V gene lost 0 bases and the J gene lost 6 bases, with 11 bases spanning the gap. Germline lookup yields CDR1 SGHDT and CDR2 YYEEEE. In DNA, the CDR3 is TGTGCCAGCAGCTTGGTGGGCCGAGGGGATACGCAGTATTTT. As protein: CASSLVGRGDTQYF. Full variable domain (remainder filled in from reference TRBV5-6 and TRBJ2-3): DAGVTQSPTHLIKTRGQQVTLRCSPKSGHDTVSWYQQALGQGPQFIFQYYEEEERQRGNFPDRFSGHQFPNYSSELNVNALLLGDSALYLCASSLVGRGDTQYFGPGTRLTVL.

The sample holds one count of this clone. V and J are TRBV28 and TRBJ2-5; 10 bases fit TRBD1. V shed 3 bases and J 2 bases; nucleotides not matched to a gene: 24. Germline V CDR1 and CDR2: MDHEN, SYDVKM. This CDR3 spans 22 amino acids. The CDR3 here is CASSFWRQGATIISGGQETQYF. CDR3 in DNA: TGTGCCAGCAGTTTTTGGAGACAGGGGGCGACGATAATTTCAGGTGGGCAAGAGACCCAGTACTTC.

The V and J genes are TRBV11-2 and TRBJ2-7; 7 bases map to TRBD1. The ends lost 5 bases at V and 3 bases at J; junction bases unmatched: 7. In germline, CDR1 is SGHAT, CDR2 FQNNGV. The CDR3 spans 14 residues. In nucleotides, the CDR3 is TGTGCCAGCAGCCCTCGGGACAGTTTCTACGAGCAGTACTTC. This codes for CASSPRDSFYEQYF.

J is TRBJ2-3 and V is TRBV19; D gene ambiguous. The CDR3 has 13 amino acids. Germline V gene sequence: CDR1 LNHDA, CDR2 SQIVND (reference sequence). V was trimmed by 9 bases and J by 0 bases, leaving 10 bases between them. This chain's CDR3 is CASSKQSTDTQYF. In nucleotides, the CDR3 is TGTGCCAGCTCGAAACAGAGCACAGATACGCAGTATTTT.

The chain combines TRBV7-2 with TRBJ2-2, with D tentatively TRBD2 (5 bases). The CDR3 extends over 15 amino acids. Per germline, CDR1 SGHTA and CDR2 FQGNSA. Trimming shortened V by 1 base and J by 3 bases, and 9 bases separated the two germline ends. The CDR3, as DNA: TGTGCCAGCAGCTTAGTAGCGCCCTACACCGGGGAGCTGTTTTTT. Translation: CASSLVAPYTGELFF.

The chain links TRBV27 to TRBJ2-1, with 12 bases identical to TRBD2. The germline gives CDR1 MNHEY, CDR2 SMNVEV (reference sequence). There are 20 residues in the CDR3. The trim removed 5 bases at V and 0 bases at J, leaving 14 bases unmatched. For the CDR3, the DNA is TGTGCCAGCAGTCCATTGACTAGCGGGAGTCTCCGGGTCTCCTACAATGAGCAGTTCTTC. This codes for CASSPLTSGSLRVSYNEQFF.

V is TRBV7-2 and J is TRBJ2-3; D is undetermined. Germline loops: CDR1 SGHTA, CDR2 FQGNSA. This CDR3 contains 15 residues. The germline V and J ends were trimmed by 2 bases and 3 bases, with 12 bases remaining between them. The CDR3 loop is CASSLSRRPTDTQYF. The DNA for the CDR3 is TGTGCCAGCAGCTTAAGTCGGCGGCCGACAGATACGCAGTATTTT.

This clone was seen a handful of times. CDR3 nucleotide sequence: TGTGCCAGCAGTGATACGCAGGGGGCGTACATTCAGCCCCAGCATTTT. Translation: CASSDTQGAYIQPQHF. The chain joins TRBV6-1 to TRBJ1-5; the match to TRBD1 covers 8 bases. V trimming: 3 bases; J trimming: 6 bases; junction bases outside the gene matches: 10. Per germline, CDR1 MNHNS and CDR2 SASEGT. This CDR3 is 16 amino acids long.

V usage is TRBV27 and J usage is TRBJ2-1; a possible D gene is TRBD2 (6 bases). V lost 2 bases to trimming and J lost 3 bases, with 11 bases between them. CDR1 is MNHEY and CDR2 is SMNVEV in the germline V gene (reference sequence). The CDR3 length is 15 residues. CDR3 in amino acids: CASSLRREFYNEQFF. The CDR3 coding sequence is TGTGCCAGCAGTTTACGACGGGAGTTCTACAATGAGCAGTTCTTC.

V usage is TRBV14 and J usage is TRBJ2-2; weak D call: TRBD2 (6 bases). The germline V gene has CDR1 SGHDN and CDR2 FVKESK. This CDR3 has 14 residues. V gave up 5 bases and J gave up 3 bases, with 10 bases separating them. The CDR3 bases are TGTGCCAGCAGCAGGAGGGTTGACACCGGGGAGCTGTTTTTT. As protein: CASSRRVDTGELFF.

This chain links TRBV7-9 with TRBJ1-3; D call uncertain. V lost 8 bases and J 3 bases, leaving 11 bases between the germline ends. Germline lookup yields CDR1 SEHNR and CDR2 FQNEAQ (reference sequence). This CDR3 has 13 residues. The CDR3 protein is CASAQSDGNTIYF. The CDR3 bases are TGTGCCAGCGCGCAGAGCGATGGAAACACCATATATTTT. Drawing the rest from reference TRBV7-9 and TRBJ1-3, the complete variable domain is DTGVSQNPRHKITKRGQNVTFRCDPISEHNRLYWYRQTLGQGPEFLTYFQNEAQLEKSRLLSDRFSAERPKGSFSTLEIQRTEQGDSAMYLCASAQSDGNTIYFGEGSWLTVV.

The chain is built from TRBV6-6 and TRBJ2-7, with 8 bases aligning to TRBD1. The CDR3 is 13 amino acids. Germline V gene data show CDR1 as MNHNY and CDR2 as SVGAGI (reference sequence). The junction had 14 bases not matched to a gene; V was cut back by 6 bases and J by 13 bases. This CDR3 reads CASSPLRDRPDYF. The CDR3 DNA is TGTGCCAGCAGCCCGCTCAGGGACAGGCCCGATTACTTC.

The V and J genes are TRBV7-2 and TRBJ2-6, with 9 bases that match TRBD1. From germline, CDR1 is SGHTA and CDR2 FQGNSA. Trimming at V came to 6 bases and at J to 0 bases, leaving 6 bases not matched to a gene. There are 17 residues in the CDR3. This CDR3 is CASRSGTGSSGANVLTF. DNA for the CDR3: TGTGCCAGCAGGTCGGGGACAGGGAGCTCTGGGGCCAACGTCCTGACTTTC.

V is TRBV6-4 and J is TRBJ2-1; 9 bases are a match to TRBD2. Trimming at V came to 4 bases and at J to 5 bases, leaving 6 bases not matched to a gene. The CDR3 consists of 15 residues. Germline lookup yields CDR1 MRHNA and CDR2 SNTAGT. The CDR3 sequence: CASSVSGSLNNEQFF. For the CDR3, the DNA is TGTGCCAGCAGTGTTAGCGGGAGCCTAAACAATGAGCAGTTCTTC.

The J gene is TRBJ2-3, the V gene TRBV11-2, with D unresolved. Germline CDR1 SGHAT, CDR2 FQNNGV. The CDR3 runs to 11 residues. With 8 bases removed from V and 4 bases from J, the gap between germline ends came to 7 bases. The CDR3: CASGPSDTQYF. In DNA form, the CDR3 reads TGTGCCAGCGGGCCGTCAGATACGCAGTATTTT. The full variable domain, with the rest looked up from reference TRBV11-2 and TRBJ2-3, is EAGVAQSPRYKIIEKRQSVAFWCNPISGHATLYWYQQILGQGPKLLIQFQNNGVVDDSQLPKDRFSAERLKGVDSTLKIQPAKLEDSAVYLCASGPSDTQYFGPGTRLTVL.

The CDR3 bases are TGTGCCAGCAGCCTAGACAGGGTTCAGCCCCAGCATTTT. Translating gives CASSLDRVQPQHF. The chain combines TRBV6-6 with TRBJ1-5; 7 nucleotides match TRBD1. CDR1 and CDR2 (germline): MNHNY, SVGAGI (reference sequence). The CDR3 extends over 13 amino acids. Trimming cost V 6 bases and J 6 bases; bases outside gene matches: 5.

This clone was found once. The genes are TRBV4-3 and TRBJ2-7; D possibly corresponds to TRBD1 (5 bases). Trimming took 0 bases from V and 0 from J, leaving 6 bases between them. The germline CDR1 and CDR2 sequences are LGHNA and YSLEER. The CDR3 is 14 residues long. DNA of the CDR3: TGCGCCAGCAGCCAAGACAGGGTCTCCTACGAGCAGTACTTC. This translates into CASSQDRVSYEQYF.

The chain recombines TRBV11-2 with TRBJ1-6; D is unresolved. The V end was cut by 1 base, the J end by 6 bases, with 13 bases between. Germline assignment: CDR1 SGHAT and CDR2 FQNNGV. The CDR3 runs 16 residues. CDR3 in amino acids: CASSLVLFGSNSPLHF. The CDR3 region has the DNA TGTGCCAGCAGCTTAGTGCTATTTGGGAGTAATTCACCCCTCCACTTT.

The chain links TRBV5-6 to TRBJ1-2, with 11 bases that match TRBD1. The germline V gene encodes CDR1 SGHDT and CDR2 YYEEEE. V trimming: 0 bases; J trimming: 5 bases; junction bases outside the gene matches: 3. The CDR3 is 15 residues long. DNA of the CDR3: TGTGCCAGCAGCTTGGGGGACAGGGGGTCGTATGGCTACACCTTC. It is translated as CASSLGDRGSYGYTF.

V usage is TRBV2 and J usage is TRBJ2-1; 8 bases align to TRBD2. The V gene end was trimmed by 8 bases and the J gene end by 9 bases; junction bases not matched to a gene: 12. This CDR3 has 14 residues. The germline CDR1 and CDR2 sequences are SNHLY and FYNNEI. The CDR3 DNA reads TGTGCCAGCTGGGGCCCAGCGGGAGATGGTGAGCAGTTCTTC. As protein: CASWGPAGDGEQFF.

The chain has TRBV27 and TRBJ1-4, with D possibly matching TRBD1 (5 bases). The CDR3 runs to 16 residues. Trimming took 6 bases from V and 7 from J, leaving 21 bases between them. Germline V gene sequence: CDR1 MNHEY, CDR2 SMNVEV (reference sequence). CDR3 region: CASRGTSRGSGEKLFF. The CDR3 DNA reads TGTGCCAGCAGAGGGACCTCTCGGGGGAGTGGTGAAAAACTGTTTTTT.

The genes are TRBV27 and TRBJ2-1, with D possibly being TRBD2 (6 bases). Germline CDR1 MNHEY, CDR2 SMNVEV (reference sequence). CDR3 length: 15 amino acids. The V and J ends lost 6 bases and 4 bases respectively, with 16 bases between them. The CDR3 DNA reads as TGTGCCAGCAGGGACCCGCTAGCGCTTTACAATGAGCAGTTCTTC. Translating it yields CASRDPLALYNEQFF.

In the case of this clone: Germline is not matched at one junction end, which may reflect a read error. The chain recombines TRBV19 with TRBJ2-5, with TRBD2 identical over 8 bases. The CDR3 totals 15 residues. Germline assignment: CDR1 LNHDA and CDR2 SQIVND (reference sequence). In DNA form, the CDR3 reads TGTGCCAGTAGTCAAAGCGGGAGCCCCCAAAAGACCCAGTACTTC. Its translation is CASSQSGSPQKTQYF.

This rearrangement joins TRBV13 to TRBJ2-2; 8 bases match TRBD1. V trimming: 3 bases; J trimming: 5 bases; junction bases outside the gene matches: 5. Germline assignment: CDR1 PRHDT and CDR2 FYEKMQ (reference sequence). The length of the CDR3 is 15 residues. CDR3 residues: CASSFGTGGTGELFF. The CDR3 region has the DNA TGTGCCAGCAGCTTCGGGACAGGTGGGACCGGGGAGCTGTTTTTT.

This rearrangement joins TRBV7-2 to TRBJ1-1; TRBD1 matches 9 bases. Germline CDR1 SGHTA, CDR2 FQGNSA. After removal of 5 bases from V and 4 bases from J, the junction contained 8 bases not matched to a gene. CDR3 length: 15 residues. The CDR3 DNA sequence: TGTGCCAGCAGCGTTACAGGGGGCGCGGGCACTGAAGCTTTCTTT. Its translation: CASSVTGGAGTEAFF. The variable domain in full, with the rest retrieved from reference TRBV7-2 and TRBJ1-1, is GAGVSQSPSNKVTEKGKDVELRCDPISGHTALYWYRQSLGQGLEFLIYFQGNSAPDKSGLPSDRFSAERTGGSVSTLTIQRTQQEDSAVYLCASSVTGGAGTEAFFGQGTRLTVV.

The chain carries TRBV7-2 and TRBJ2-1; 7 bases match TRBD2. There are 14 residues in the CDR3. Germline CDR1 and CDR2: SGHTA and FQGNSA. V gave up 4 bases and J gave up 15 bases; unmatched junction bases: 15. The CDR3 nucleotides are TGTGCCAGCAGCTCGCCGGGAGGCGGCCCAAGGGTGTTCTTC. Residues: CASSSPGGGPRVFF.

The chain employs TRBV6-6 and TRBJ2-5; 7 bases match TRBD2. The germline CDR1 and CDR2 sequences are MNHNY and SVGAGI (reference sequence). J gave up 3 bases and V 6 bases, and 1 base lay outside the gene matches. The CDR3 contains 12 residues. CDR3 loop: CASRGGKETQYF. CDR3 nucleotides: TGTGCCAGCAGGGGGGGGAAAGAGACCCAGTACTTC.

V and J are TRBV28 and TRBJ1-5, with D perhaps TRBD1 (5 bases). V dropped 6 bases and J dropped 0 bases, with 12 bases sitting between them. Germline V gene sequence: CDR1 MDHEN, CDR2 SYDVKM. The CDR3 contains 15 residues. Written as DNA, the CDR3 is TGTGCCAGCAGCCTCAGACAGTATAGCAATCAGCCCCAGCATTTT. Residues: CASSLRQYSNQPQHF.